The T cell receptor (beta chain) described here comes from a study of blood T cell repertoires in COVID-19 (TCRdb year 2020). At the level of the whole study: Samples covering the acute and convalescent phases of COVID-19 were provided by collaborators in the United States, Italy and Spain. A freely available public database, intended as a resource for researchers studying the immune response to SARS-CoV-2, is where the repertoires were released. Subjects who had been exposed to COVID-19, were actively infected with it, or had recovered from it provided the deeply sampled blood TCRbeta repertoires that made up the dataset. A de-identified subject ID, COVID-19 status, age in years and sex were almost always included in the sample metadata. HLA class I and class II types, where available, came from metadata supplied by the sample provider rather than from assay-based typing. The samples were drawn from the first 160 participants of the ongoing ImmuneRACE study and from 1,254 subjects provided by 6 global collaborators. The material from the prospective study consisted of cDNA or gDNA derived from T cells, B-cell-depleted T cells, or PBMCs.

Comments on this clone: Its antigen remains unidentified. Per-base qualities were not stored, and no clone one base away is much larger.

The immunoSEQ Assay, a bias-controlled multiplex PCR, was used to amplify TCRbeta CDR3 regions from genomic DNA. Under the source paper's analysis protocol: The number of nucleated cells in each sample was estimated from the amplification of reference gene primers within the assay. Sequence reads were collapsed and filtered to measure the absolute abundance of every unique TCRbeta CDR3 rearrangement. For each sample, productive Simpson clonality was calculated as the square root of Simpson's diversity index across productive rearrangements. TCRdb retrieved this table from immuneACCESS and kept in-frame rearrangements only. Not all clones are present; in checked studies, unresolved V genes account for under half, and no reason is known for the remainder. Clonal size and the V and J genes are those of that table, whereas D and trimming came from the DNA. The sample table holds about 400,000 clones, of which approximately 86% were seen once. Jointly, the top ten make up roughly 2% of the sample.

The research as a whole found: The quantity of clinical and demographic metadata differed by source and by participant and was supplied without curation.

Enrolling through a virtual design, the prospective study's participants ranged in age from roughly 18 to 95 years and lived across some 23 United States geographic areas. In the prospective study, participants were assigned to cohorts based on the clinical history participants reported in a screening survey and a study questionnaire. Mobile phlebotomists in the prospective study collected whole blood, serum and a nasopharyngeal or oropharyngeal swab from every participant. Participants in the prospective study had the option to provide additional blood draws and questionnaires over a roughly two-month period. Before DNA extraction, prospective study blood samples were shipped either frozen or at room temperature. Taken from cysteine to phenylalanine, the CDR3 has 15 residues. Solely the CDR3 DNA is kept, with 45 bases framed from the first base. Ends trimmed: V by 3 bases, J by 3 bases; bases unmatched to a gene: 4. Taken from the germline V gene (reference sequence), the CDR1 and CDR2 loops are LGHDT and YNNKEL.

The chain is assembled from TRBV3-1 (or the pseudogene TRBV3-2) and TRBJ2-1, and 8 junction bases match TRBD2. The clonotype comes from a woman in her 40s with acute COVID-19. Material: PBMCs or T cells enriched from blood (not recorded which). The CDR3: CASSHSGGNYNEQFF. The DNA sequence is as follows: TGTGCCAGCAGCCACAGCGGGGGAAACTACAATGAGCAGTTCTTC.